This record looks at one T cell receptor beta chain sequence and its context. Germline loops: CDR1 SQVTM, CDR2 ANQGSEA. The CDR3 covers 16 residues. UMI-labeled 5' RACE TRB cDNA libraries were prepared from the cells. One entry per CDR3 protein, without DNA, is what TCRdb gives after re-calling the 5' RACE reads. The sample has 50,000 to 60,000 distinct CDR3 sequences, and its top ten clones hold about 0.43%. This entry belongs to a study of CXCR3-negative and CXCR3-positive naive CD8 T cells. The sequenced sample was naive CXCR3- CD8+ T cells from blood. Described subset: CD45RO-CCR7+CD27+CD95- naive CD8+ T cells lacking CXCR3 (TNR3-). V is TRBV29-1 and J is TRBJ1-4. The clonotype was recovered from a human donor in good health. Some clones in this sample may be carry-over from other donors' samples. CDR3 residues: CSAEGTTEPTNEKLFF.